The table lists the clone carrying this T cell receptor (beta chain) with a count of one. Cohort 3 recovered donors had two negative PCRs, clearance, or symptom resolution. This entry is derived from a study of blood T cell repertoires in COVID-19. Study-wide context: The United States, Italy and Spain were the sources of the acute and convalescent COVID-19 samples.

The protocol was immunoSEQ multiplex PCR, while the TCRdb copy is restricted to in-frame clones and leaves out a portion. This sample has around 290,000 clones, with 80% to 95% found just once. This CDR3 is 15 amino acids long. Germline CDR1 is MRHNA and CDR2 is SNTAGT. The V and J ends lost 4 bases and 8 bases, in that order; junction bases with no gene match: 6. The chain is built from TRBV6-4 and TRBJ2-1; 12 nucleotides match TRBD2. The sequenced sample consisted of PBMCs or T cells enriched from blood (not recorded which). This TCR was recovered from a young woman who had recovered from COVID-19. The DNA of the CDR3 is TGTGCCAGCAGTGCCCTAGCGGGAGGGCCACATGAGCAGTTCTTC. This gives the protein CASSALAGGPHEQFF.